The 10 T cell receptor beta chains presented below share a single source sample, sequenced in a study of cytomegalovirus exposure and HLA in healthy donors. Using immunoSEQ multiplex PCR, the repertoire was profiled, and TCRdb retains in-frame clones only, with some absent. The sample lists more than 85,000 clones, 85% to 95% occurring once. Sequencing input: PBMCs. The source of these receptors is a woman under 30 in good health and CMV-seronegative.

In this sample, this clone turned up a few times. The rearrangement joins TRBV5-1 to TRBJ2-7; 9 nucleotides line up with TRBD1. V lost 0 bases, J lost 5 bases, and 12 bases stayed unmatched. Germline V gene data show CDR1 as SGHRS and CDR2 as YFSETQ. CDR3 length: 17 residues. CDR3 amino acids: CASSLVHPGQGVNEQYF. The CDR3 nucleotides read TGCGCCAGCAGCTTGGTTCACCCGGGACAGGGAGTCAACGAGCAGTACTTC.

The chain has TRBV10-3 and TRBJ1-1; tentatively, D is TRBD1 (6 bases). This CDR3 region has 17 residues. The V gene lost 2 bases and the J gene lost 0 bases, with 16 bases spanning the gap. Looked up from germline, CDR1 is ENHRY and CDR2 is SYGVKD. The CDR3 nucleotides read TGTGCCATCAGTGAGCACATAGGGGGAGGGGTGAACACTGAAGCTTTCTTT. This encodes CAISEHIGGGVNTEAFF.

This chain uses TRBV9 with TRBJ2-7, with a tentative D call TRBD1 (6 bases). The germline gives CDR1 SGDLS, CDR2 YYNGEE. Trimming cost V 4 bases and J 2 bases, with 13 bases left between them. The CDR3 consists of 14 residues. CDR3 loop: CASSPWGQTYEQYF. The CDR3 region has the DNA TGTGCCAGCAGCCCCTGGGGGCAGACCTACGAGCAGTACTTC.

V usage is TRBV7-9 and J usage is TRBJ2-3, with 9 bases aligning to TRBD2. CDR3 length: 16 amino acids. Germline V CDR1 and CDR2: SEHNR, FQNEAQ (reference sequence). The J segment lost 3 bases and the V segment lost 0 bases, leaving 4 bases of the junction unmatched. The CDR3 is CASSLASGRRTDTQYF. The CDR3 DNA is TGTGCCAGCAGCTTAGCGAGCGGGAGGAGGACAGATACGCAGTATTTT. Supplemented by reference TRBV7-9 and TRBJ2-3, the full variable domain reads DTGVSQNPRHKITKRGQNVTFRCDPISEHNRLYWYRQTLGQGPEFLTYFQNEAQLEKSRLLSDRFSAERPKGSFSTLEIQRTEQGDSAMYLCASSLASGRRTDTQYFGPGTRLTVL.

The chain employs TRBV27 and TRBJ1-5; maybe TRBD1 (5 bases). Per germline, CDR1 MNHEY and CDR2 SMNVEV (reference sequence). The V gene lost 6 bases and the J gene lost 9 bases, with 12 bases spanning the gap. CDR3 length: 12 residues. As DNA, the CDR3 is TGTGCCAGCAGCCAGGGTAGTTGGCCCCAGCATTTT. This gives the protein CASSQGSWPQHF.

This rearrangement joins TRBV6-5 to TRBJ1-1, with D possibly TRBD1 on 6 matching bases. V was trimmed by 7 bases and J by 6 bases, leaving 18 bases between them. Per germline, CDR1 MNHEY and CDR2 SVGAGI. This CDR3 is built from 14 residues. The CDR3, as DNA: TGTGCCAGCACCCGATTTACGGGGGGCCCTGAAGCTTTCTTT. It yields the protein CASTRFTGGPEAFF.

The V call is TRBV6-1, the J call TRBJ2-4, with 10 bases lining up with TRBD1. There are 16 residues in the CDR3. Germline values: CDR1 MNHNS, CDR2 SASEGT. V lost 4 bases to trimming and J lost 7 bases; unmatched junction nucleotides: 10. The CDR3 region is CASSGPGQGWGNIQYF. CDR3 nucleotides: TGTGCCAGCAGTGGCCCGGGACAGGGGTGGGGGAACATTCAGTACTTC.

The chain couples TRBV6-5 to TRBJ2-2, with 7 positions matching TRBD1. Per the germline V gene, CDR1 is MNHEY and CDR2 is SVGAGI. The V and J ends lost 6 bases and 3 bases, in that order; junction bases with no gene match: 4. The CDR3 contains 14 residues. CDR3 DNA sequence: TGTGCCAGCAGCTCTACAGGGGACACCGGGGAGCTGTTTTTT. Translating gives CASSSTGDTGELFF.

The chain recombines TRBV21-1 with TRBJ2-7; the table calls TRBD2, which could not be checked here. TRBV21-1 has pseudogene status. The CDR3 extends over 12 amino acids. CDR3 DNA sequence: TGTGCCAGCAGGGCCGATAGCGACGAGCAGTACTTC. Protein: CASRADSDEQYF.

The chain carries TRBV29-1 and TRBJ1-1; 7 nucleotides agree with TRBD1. Germline V gene sequence: CDR1 SQVTM, CDR2 ANQGSEA. With 7 bases clipped from V and 7 bases from J, the junction kept 6 bases outside the gene matches. The CDR3 runs to 11 residues. The chain's CDR3 is CSARGGVEAFF. In nucleotides, the CDR3 is TGCAGCGCAAGAGGGGGCGTTGAAGCTTTCTTT.